The 31 T cell receptor beta chains listed next were all sequenced from one sample in a study of shared clonotypes between healthy human individuals. Using immunoSEQ multiplex PCR, the repertoire was profiled, and TCRdb retains in-frame clones only, with some absent. Of about 1.5 million clones listed, roughly 97% were seen once; the top ten hold over 1%. Sequencing was performed on naive CD4+ T cells sorted from blood. Documented subset: CD45RA+ positively selected. Receptors were obtained from a man aged 25-40 years in good health.

The chain joins TRBV28 to TRBJ2-6, with D perhaps TRBD1 (5 bases). Per germline, CDR1 MDHEN and CDR2 SYDVKM. The CDR3 consists of 15 residues. V shed 6 bases and J shed 0 bases, with 9 bases lying between them. This CDR3 reads CASRTTGSGANVLTF. The CDR3, as DNA: TGTGCCAGCAGGACCACAGGCTCTGGGGCCAACGTCCTGACTTTC. Full variable domain (rest looked up from reference TRBV28 and TRBJ2-6): DVKVTQSSRYLVKRTGEKVFLECVQDMDHENMFWYRQDPGLGLRLIYFSYDVKMKEKGDIPEGYSVSREKKERFSLILESASTNQTSMYLCASRTTGSGANVLTFGAGSRLTVL.

The chain uses TRBV29-1 and TRBJ2-3, with TRBD1 identical over 7 bases. The CDR3 consists of 17 residues. J gave up 2 bases and V 3 bases, and 14 bases lay outside the gene matches. Germline V gene sequence: CDR1 SQVTM, CDR2 ANQGSEA. CDR3 amino acids: CSVDLLDRRVSTDTQYF. CDR3 nucleotide sequence: TGCAGCGTTGATTTGTTGGACAGGCGGGTGTCCACAGATACGCAGTATTTT.

This clone occurred a few times. The chain combines TRBV2 with TRBJ2-1, with D perhaps TRBD2 (5 bases). Germline CDR1 SNHLY, CDR2 FYNNEI. CDR3 length equals 18 residues. Trimming left V 1 base short and J 0 bases short, with 16 bases between. The CDR3 loop reads CASSEVRLSESSYNEQFF. The CDR3 DNA follows: TGTGCCAGCAGTGAAGTGAGACTAAGCGAGAGCTCCTACAATGAGCAGTTCTTC.

The chain is built from TRBV6-1 and TRBJ2-4, with D possibly matching TRBD1 (6 bases). Per the germline V gene, CDR1 is MNHNS and CDR2 is SASEGT. The CDR3 has 14 residues. Trimming removed 6 bases at V and 0 bases at J, with 9 bases between. The CDR3 here is CASRQGPAKNIQYF. The DNA for the CDR3 is TGTGCCAGCAGACAGGGCCCAGCCAAAAACATTCAGTACTTC.

V is TRBV27 and J is TRBJ2-5; 7 bases map to TRBD1. The germline gives CDR1 MNHEY, CDR2 SMNVEV (reference sequence). The length of the CDR3 is 14 residues. V gave up 5 bases and J gave up 5 bases; unmatched junction bases: 8. The CDR3 DNA follows: TGTGCCAGCAGTACGACAGGGCGAAGGGAGACCCAGTACTTC. Its protein is CASSTTGRRETQYF.

The chain links TRBV2 to TRBJ2-3; D possibly corresponds to TRBD1 (6 bases). The CDR3 length is 14 residues. Germline V gene lookup returns CDR1 SNHLY and CDR2 FYNNEI. The ends were cut back, 6 bases at V and 2 bases at J, with 12 bases in the middle. This chain's CDR3 is CASRGTSDTDTQYF. The CDR3, as DNA: TGTGCCAGCAGGGGGACAAGCGACACAGATACGCAGTATTTT. Full variable domain (missing parts from reference TRBV2 and TRBJ2-3): EPEVTQTPSHQVTQMGQEVILRCVPISNHLYFYWYRQILGQKVEFLVSFYNNEISEKSEIFDDQFSVERPDGSNFTLKIRSTKLEDSAMYFCASRGTSDTDTQYFGPGTRLTVL.

CDR3 protein: CASSLYLETQYF. The CDR3 nucleotides are TGTGCCAGCAGTTTATACCTAGAGACCCAGTACTTC. This rearrangement joins TRBV28 to TRBJ2-5; D remains unclear. V gave up 1 base and J gave up 4 bases, with 4 bases separating them. The germline gives CDR1 MDHEN, CDR2 SYDVKM. This CDR3 is 12 amino acids long.

V usage is TRBV6-1 and J usage is TRBJ2-3, with TRBD1 matching 7 bases. With 4 bases clipped from V and 2 bases from J, the junction kept 9 bases outside the gene matches. The CDR3 is made up of 16 amino acids. Germline V gene lookup returns CDR1 MNHNS and CDR2 SASEGT. CDR3 bases: TGTGCCAGCAGTGCCCTATATAGGGGGCTCACAGATACGCAGTATTTT. This encodes CASSALYRGLTDTQYF.

In this sample, this clone turned up once. The rearrangement links TRBV6-5 to TRBJ2-7; a weak D match, TRBD1 (6 bases). The CDR3 spans 11 residues. The germline V gene has CDR1 MNHEY and CDR2 SVGAGI. The germline V and J ends were trimmed by 7 bases and 3 bases, with 7 bases remaining between them. The CDR3 DNA is TGTGCCAGCAAACAGGGCTACGAGCAGTACTTC. Its translation: CASKQGYEQYF.

This clone was picked up a small number of times. This rearrangement joins TRBV19 to TRBJ1-2; D is unclear. The length of the CDR3 is 13 residues. Trimming removed 5 bases from V and 5 bases from J, with 12 bases in between. The germline CDR1 and CDR2 sequences are LNHDA and SQIVND (reference sequence). CDR3 in DNA: TGTGCCAGTAGTTTCTACAATGAGTATGGCTACACCTTC. It translates to CASSFYNEYGYTF.

The rearrangement joins TRBV9 to TRBJ2-5; D gene ambiguous. The germline V gene encodes CDR1 SGDLS and CDR2 YYNGEE. The CDR3 is 15 residues long. V was clipped by 0 bases and J by 1 base, with 10 bases between them. CDR3 region: CASSVVDGSQETQYF. The CDR3 coding sequence is TGTGCCAGCAGCGTAGTGGACGGATCCCAAGAGACCCAGTACTTC.

This rearrangement joins TRBV7-8 to TRBJ1-1; D is undetermined. V dropped 5 bases and J dropped 1 base, with 11 bases sitting between them. The CDR3 covers 14 residues. In germline, CDR1 is SGHVS, CDR2 FQNEAQ. CDR3 DNA sequence: TGTGCCAGCAGCGCCGCCGGACCGAACACTGAAGCTTTCTTT. This sequence encodes CASSAAGPNTEAFF. Looking up the rest from reference TRBV7-8 and TRBJ1-1 gives the full variable domain: GAGVSQSPRYKVAKRGQDVALRCDPISGHVSLFWYQQALGQGPEFLTYFQNEAQLDKSGLPSDRFFAERPEGSVSTLKIQRTQQEDSAVYLCASSAAGPNTEAFFGQGTRLTVV.

This chain uses TRBV28 with TRBJ2-3; perhaps TRBD2 as D (6 bases). CDR1 and CDR2 (germline): MDHEN, SYDVKM. This CDR3 comprises 14 residues. V was cut by 7 bases and J by 1 base, with 12 bases left in between. CDR3 amino acids: CASIPGVRTDTQYF. In nucleotides, the CDR3 is TGTGCCAGCATCCCGGGAGTACGCACAGATACGCAGTATTTT.

The rearrangement links TRBV18 to TRBJ1-4; D perhaps matches TRBD1 (6 bases). Germline V lookup: CDR1 KGHSH, CDR2 LQKENI. V lost 2 bases, J lost 0 bases, and 25 bases lay in between. This CDR3 contains 21 residues. The CDR3 sequence is CASSPVFASGGASATNEKLFF. The CDR3 DNA is TGTGCCAGCTCACCAGTTTTTGCCAGTGGGGGCGCCTCTGCAACTAATGAAAAACTGTTTTTT.

This chain connects TRBV4-1 to TRBJ2-3; 7 bases agree with TRBD1. The V gene's germline CDR1 is MGHRA and CDR2 YSYEKL. V shed 4 bases and J 4 bases; nucleotides not matched to a gene: 8. The CDR3 is 15 residues long. The CDR3 spells CASSLDREGADTQYF. Written as DNA, the CDR3 is TGCGCCAGCAGCCTCGACAGGGAAGGCGCAGATACGCAGTATTTT.

V gene TRBV2 combines with J gene TRBJ1-4, with no clear D. Germline lookup yields CDR1 SNHLY and CDR2 FYNNEI. V lost 1 base to trimming and J lost 6 bases, with 12 bases between them. The CDR3 covers 15 residues. The CDR3 loop reads CASSEGNGAHEKLFF. CDR3 nucleotides: TGTGCCAGCAGTGAAGGAAACGGTGCGCATGAAAAACTGTTTTTT.

On this clone itself: Other DNA sequences of this sample code for an identical CDR3. The rearrangement uses TRBV29-1 and TRBJ2-5, with a weak D call TRBD1 (6 bases). Germline-derived CDR1 and CDR2 are SQVTM and ANQGSEA. Trimming took off 4 bases at V and 5 bases at J, with 8 bases between the two ends. This CDR3 comprises 11 residues. CDR3 DNA: TGCAGCGTTGCAAGGGGGGAGACCCAGTACTTC. It encodes CSVARGETQYF.

V is TRBV7-9 and J is TRBJ2-2; 7 bases align to TRBD1. From germline, CDR1 is SEHNR and CDR2 FQNEAQ (reference sequence). The CDR3 consists of 16 residues. Trimming took 5 bases from V and 1 from J; bases not matched to a gene: 7. The DNA of the CDR3 is TGTGCCAGCAGCCATATGGGACAGAGGAACACCGGGGAGCTGTTTTTT. This translates into CASSHMGQRNTGELFF.

The chain employs TRBV7-3 and TRBJ2-3; D is uncertain. This CDR3 region has 14 residues. V shed 4 bases and J shed 5 bases, with 13 bases lying between them. The germline V gene encodes CDR1 SGHTA and CDR2 FQGTGA. CDR3 DNA sequence: TGTGCCAGCAGCTCACCACACCACCTAGATACGCAGTATTTT. Its protein product is CASSSPHHLDTQYF.

As regards this clone: This sample includes further DNA sequences coding for the same CDR3. The chain joins TRBV6-5 to TRBJ1-2, with D perhaps matching TRBD1 (6 bases). V lost 0 bases, J lost 3 bases, and 11 bases lay in between. The CDR3 contains 15 residues. CDR1 is MNHEY, CDR2 SVGAGI, per germline. DNA of the CDR3: TGTGCCAGCAGTTACTCGGGGGGGGCGGACTATGGCTACACCTTC. Translating it yields CASSYSGGADYGYTF.

This CDR3 is CASSSQLGQGYEQYF. The CDR3 DNA reads TGTGCCAGCAGCTCCCAGCTGGGACAGGGTTACGAGCAGTACTTC. The chain uses TRBV5-5 and TRBJ2-7; 9 bases are a match to TRBD1. Germline assignment: CDR1 SGHKS and CDR2 YYEKEE (reference sequence). The CDR3 spans 15 residues. V lost 3 bases and J lost 4; bases outside the gene matches: 8.

The chain combines TRBV5-4 with TRBJ1-5; D is possibly TRBD1 (6 bases). CDR3 size: 15 residues. V gave up 5 bases and J gave up 0 bases, with 12 bases separating them. In germline, CDR1 is SGHNT, CDR2 YYREEE (reference sequence). In nucleotides, the CDR3 is TGTGCCAGCAGGACTAGGACAGCTAGCAATCAGCCCCAGCATTTT. Translation: CASRTRTASNQPQHF.

The chain recombines TRBV5-8 with TRBJ1-2; 7 bases map to TRBD1. Germline V gives CDR1 SGHTS, CDR2 YDEGEE. CDR3 length equals 15 residues. V shed 5 bases and J 4 bases; nucleotides not matched to a gene: 11. CDR3 nucleotides: TGTGCCAGCAGGGAACGGGGACAGCCGCTCTATGGCTACACCTTC. Protein sequence: CASRERGQPLYGYTF. Full variable domain (rest looked up from reference TRBV5-8 and TRBJ1-2): EAGVTQSPTHLIKTRGQQATLRCSPISGHTSVYWYQQALGLGLQFLLWYDEGEERNRGNFPPRFSGRQFPNYSSELNVNALELEDSALYLCASRERGQPLYGYTFGSGTRLTVV.

This chain connects TRBV11-2 to TRBJ2-3, with D uncertain. The CDR3 sequence is 15 residues long. The germline gives CDR1 SGHAT, CDR2 FQNNGV. The V end was cut by 1 base, the J end by 0 bases, with 8 bases between. In DNA, the CDR3 is TGTGCCAGCAGCTTAGTAGGGCCTAGCACAGATACGCAGTATTTT. This codes for CASSLVGPSTDTQYF.

The chain combines TRBV7-9 with TRBJ1-1; D remains ambiguous. Germline CDR1 reads SEHNR; CDR2 reads FQNEAQ (reference sequence). Trimming removed 5 bases from V and 1 base from J, with 11 bases in between. This CDR3 is 14 amino acids long. This chain's CDR3 is CASSKQMRNTEAFF. The CDR3 DNA reads TGTGCCAGCAGCAAACAGATGAGGAACACTGAAGCTTTCTTT. Drawing the rest from reference TRBV7-9 and TRBJ1-1, the complete variable domain is DTGVSQNPRHKITKRGQNVTFRCDPISEHNRLYWYRQTLGQGPEFLTYFQNEAQLEKSRLLSDRFSAERPKGSFSTLEIQRTEQGDSAMYLCASSKQMRNTEAFFGQGTRLTVV.

The V and J genes are TRBV7-8 and TRBJ1-2; D not certain. Germline CDR1 SGHVS, CDR2 FQNEAQ. This CDR3 has 12 residues. The V end lost 10 bases, the J end lost 7 bases, and 16 bases lay between the germline ends. Here the CDR3 reads CATARSGFGYTF. CDR3 in DNA: TGTGCCACCGCCCGATCCGGGTTTGGCTACACCTTC.

This chain uses TRBV10-3 with TRBJ1-2; D gene uncertain. The CDR3 sequence is 15 residues long. Deletions cut 2 bases from V and 7 bases from J, with 17 bases between. From germline, CDR1 is ENHRY and CDR2 SYGVKD. The CDR3 DNA sequence: TGTGCCATCAGTGAGGAGGCAGTCATCGGGAGTGGCTACACCTTC. Encoded protein: CAISEEAVIGSGYTF.

The chain has TRBV4-1 and TRBJ1-1; weak D call: TRBD1 (5 bases). Trimming removed 0 bases from V and 0 bases from J, with 8 bases in between. The CDR3 spans 15 residues. CDR1 and CDR2 from the germline V gene are MGHRA and YSYEKL. The CDR3, as DNA: TGCGCCAGCAGCCAAGACCCGACAGTGAACACTGAAGCTTTCTTT. It codes for CASSQDPTVNTEAFF.

This chain uses TRBV28 with TRBJ1-1, with D hard to call. The CDR3 contains 13 residues. Germline V CDR1 and CDR2: MDHEN, SYDVKM. The V gene lost 4 bases and the J gene lost 2 bases, with 8 bases spanning the gap. The CDR3 protein is CASSSSVNTEAFF. The CDR3 DNA is TGTGCCAGCAGTTCCTCGGTAAACACTGAAGCTTTCTTT.

V and J are TRBV7-3 and TRBJ2-7; D is unresolved. V was pared by 5 bases and J by 6 bases, with 14 bases between. CDR1 is SGHTA and CDR2 is FQGTGA in the germline V gene. This CDR3 has 13 amino acids. CDR3 coding DNA: TGTGCCAGCAGCCTAAACCCGGCCTCCGAGCAGTACTTC. Translation gives CASSLNPASEQYF.

The chain couples TRBV19 to TRBJ2-1; D is ambiguous. CDR1 LNHDA and CDR2 SQIVND come from the germline V gene (reference sequence). V lost 7 bases to trimming and J lost 0 bases, with 7 bases between them. The CDR3 runs to 13 residues. Written as DNA, the CDR3 is TGTGCCAGTACCCCGGGCTCCTACAATGAGCAGTTCTTC. Translation gives CASTPGSYNEQFF.